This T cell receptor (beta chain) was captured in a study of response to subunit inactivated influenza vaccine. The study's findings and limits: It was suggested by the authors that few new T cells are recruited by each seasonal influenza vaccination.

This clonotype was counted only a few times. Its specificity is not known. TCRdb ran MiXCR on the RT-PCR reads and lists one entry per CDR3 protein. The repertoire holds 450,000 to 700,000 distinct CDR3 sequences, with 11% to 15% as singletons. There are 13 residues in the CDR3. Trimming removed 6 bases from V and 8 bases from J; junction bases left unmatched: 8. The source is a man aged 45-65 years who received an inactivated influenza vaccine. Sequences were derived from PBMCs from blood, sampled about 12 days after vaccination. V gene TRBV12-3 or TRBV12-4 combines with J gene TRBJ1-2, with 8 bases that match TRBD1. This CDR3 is CASRQGQVGGYTF. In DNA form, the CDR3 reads TGTGCCAGCAGGCAGGGACAGGTGGGAGGCTACACCTTC.